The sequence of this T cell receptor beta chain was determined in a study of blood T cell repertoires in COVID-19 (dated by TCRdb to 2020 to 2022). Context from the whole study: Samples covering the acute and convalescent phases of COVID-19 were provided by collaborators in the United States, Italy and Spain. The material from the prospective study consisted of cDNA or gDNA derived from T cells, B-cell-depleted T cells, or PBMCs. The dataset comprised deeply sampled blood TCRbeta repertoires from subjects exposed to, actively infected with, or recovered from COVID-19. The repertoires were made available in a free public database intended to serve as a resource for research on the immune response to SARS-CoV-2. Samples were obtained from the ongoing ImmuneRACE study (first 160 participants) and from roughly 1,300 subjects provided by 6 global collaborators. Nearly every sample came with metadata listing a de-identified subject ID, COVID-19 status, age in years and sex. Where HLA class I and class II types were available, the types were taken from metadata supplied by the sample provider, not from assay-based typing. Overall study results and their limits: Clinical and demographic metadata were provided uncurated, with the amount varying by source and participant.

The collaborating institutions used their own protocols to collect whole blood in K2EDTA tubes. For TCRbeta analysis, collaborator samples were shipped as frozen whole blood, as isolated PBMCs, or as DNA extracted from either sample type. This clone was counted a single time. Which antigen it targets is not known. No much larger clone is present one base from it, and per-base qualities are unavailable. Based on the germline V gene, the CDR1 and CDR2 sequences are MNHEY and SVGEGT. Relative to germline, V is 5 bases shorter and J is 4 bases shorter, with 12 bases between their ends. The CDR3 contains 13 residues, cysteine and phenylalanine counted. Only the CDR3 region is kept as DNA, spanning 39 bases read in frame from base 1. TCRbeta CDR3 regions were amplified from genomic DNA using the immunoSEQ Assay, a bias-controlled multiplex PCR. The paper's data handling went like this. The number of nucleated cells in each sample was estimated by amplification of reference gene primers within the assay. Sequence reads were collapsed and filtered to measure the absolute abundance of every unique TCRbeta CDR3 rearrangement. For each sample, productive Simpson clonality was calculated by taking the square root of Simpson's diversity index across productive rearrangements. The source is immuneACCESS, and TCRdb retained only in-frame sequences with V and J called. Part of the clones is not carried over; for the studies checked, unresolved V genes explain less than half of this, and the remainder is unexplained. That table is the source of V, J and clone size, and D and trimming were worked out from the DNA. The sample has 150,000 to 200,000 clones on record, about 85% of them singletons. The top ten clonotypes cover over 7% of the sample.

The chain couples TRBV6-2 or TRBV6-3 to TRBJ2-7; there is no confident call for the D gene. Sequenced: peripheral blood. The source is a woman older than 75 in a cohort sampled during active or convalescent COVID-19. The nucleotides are TGTGCCAGCAGTAACGTATTAGAATACGAGCAGTACTTC. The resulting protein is CASSNVLEYEQYF.